This passage covers 26 T cell receptor beta chains from one sample sequenced in a study of T cells in localized non-small cell lung cancer. Assay used: immunoSEQ multiplex PCR; TCRdb lists only in-frame clones, some missing. The sample contains some 1,400 clones, around 28% of which appear only once. The sequencing here drew on normal lung tissue next to the tumor, taken before any cancer treatment. All receptors derive from a man aged 35 to 70 with stage III squamous cell lung carcinoma.

The chain has TRBV9 and TRBJ1-5; no definite D call. The CDR3 totals 13 residues. CDR1 SGDLS and CDR2 YYNGEE come from the germline V gene. V gave up 0 bases and J gave up 9 bases, with 10 bases separating them. The CDR3 sequence is CASSVGGYGPQHF. In nucleotides, the CDR3 is TGTGCCAGCAGCGTAGGGGGTTACGGGCCCCAGCATTTT.

The chain links TRBV30 to TRBJ1-2, with D possibly matching TRBD1 (6 bases). CDR1 is GTSNPN and CDR2 is SVGIG in the germline V gene (reference sequence). Trimming removed 0 bases from V and 5 bases from J, with 16 bases in between. The CDR3 is 15 residues long. The CDR3 region has the DNA TGTGCCTGGAGTGTACGGGGGGCTCCCGGGTATGGCTACACCTTC. Translation: CAWSVRGAPGYGYTF.

J is TRBJ1-5 and V is TRBV1. TRBV1 is given as a pseudogene. The CDR3 is made up of 14 amino acids. Here the CDR3 reads CASSLSGDDQPQHF. DNA for the CDR3: TGCGCCAGCAGCCTTTCCGGGGATGATCAGCCCCAGCATTTT.

This clone was seen a handful of times. The chain has TRBV19 and TRBJ1-1, with D possibly being TRBD1 (6 bases). CDR1 is LNHDA and CDR2 is SQIVND in the germline V gene (reference sequence). Between the trimmed V and J ends, which lost 3 bases and 2 bases, there was a span of 10 bases. The CDR3 consists of 14 residues. DNA of the CDR3: TGTGCCAGTAGTATCGTACAGGGTAACACTGAAGCTTTCTTT. Its translation is CASSIVQGNTEAFF.

This clone was seen more than once but under ten times. Other DNA sequences of this sample code for an identical CDR3. The chain links TRBV19 to TRBJ1-1; no clear D gene. This CDR3 comprises 14 residues. Trimming left V 0 bases short and J 2 bases short, with 7 bases between. Germline CDR1 is LNHDA and CDR2 is SQIVND (reference sequence). The CDR3 loop is CASSIDLENTEAFF. CDR3 sequence (DNA): TGTGCCAGTAGTATAGATTTGGAAAACACTGAAGCTTTCTTT.

This clone was picked up a small number of times. This chain joins TRBV6-8 and TRBJ2-3, with TRBD1 identical over 7 bases. The V and J ends lost 5 bases and 3 bases, in that order; junction bases with no gene match: 8. The CDR3 is made up of 15 amino acids. The germline gives CDR1 MNHGY, CDR2 SAAAGT. CDR3 nucleotides: TGTGCCAGCAGTGACGGCCAGGGGGAAACAGATACGCAGTATTTT. This sequence encodes CASSDGQGETDTQYF.

The chain combines TRBV6-8 with TRBJ2-7; D not certain. The CDR3 covers 12 residues. Per the germline V gene, CDR1 is MNHGY and CDR2 is SAAAGT. With 5 bases removed from V and 5 bases from J, the gap between germline ends came to 10 bases. CDR3 amino acids: CASSEAGNEQYF. In nucleotides, the CDR3 is TGTGCCAGCAGTGAGGCCGGTAACGAGCAGTACTTC.

The chain employs TRBV30 and TRBJ2-4; TRBD2 might be the D (6 bases). Germline V gene sequence: CDR1 GTSNPN, CDR2 SVGIG (reference sequence). The ends were cut back, 3 bases at V and 8 bases at J, with 11 bases in the middle. CDR3 size: 12 residues. The DNA of the CDR3 is TGTGCCTGGAGGCGGGACCGGGACATTCAGTACTTC. This sequence encodes CAWRRDRDIQYF.

The V call is TRBV6-8, the J call TRBJ2-7; D is unclear. Germline loops: CDR1 MNHGY, CDR2 SAAAGT. V was cut by 6 bases and J by 6 bases, with 15 bases left in between. The length of the CDR3 is 13 residues. The chain's CDR3 is CASSQLGRSEQYF. For the CDR3, the DNA is TGTGCCAGCAGCCAACTCGGGCGCTCCGAGCAGTACTTC.

The chain joins TRBV6-8 to TRBJ2-1, with D perhaps matching TRBD1 (5 bases). CDR1 and CDR2 from the germline V gene are MNHGY and SAAAGT. The CDR3 is made up of 14 amino acids. Trimming took 5 bases from V and 6 from J, leaving 14 bases between them. The DNA for the CDR3 is TGTGCCAGCAGTCGTGTGGGGCCGGGCAATGAGCAGTTCTTC. It encodes CASSRVGPGNEQFF.

This chain uses TRBV15 with TRBJ1-5, with TRBD1 matching 8 bases. Trimming cost V 1 base and J 7 bases; bases outside gene matches: 3. Germline V gene sequence: CDR1 LNHNV, CDR2 YYDKDF (reference sequence). The CDR3 has 14 amino acids. CDR3 region: CATSRGQGSQPQHF. The CDR3, as DNA: TGTGCCACCAGCAGAGGACAGGGGAGCCAGCCCCAGCATTTT.

This clone is termed medium-sized. The rearrangement links TRBV11-3 to TRBJ1-1, with D unresolved. The CDR3 is made up of 15 amino acids. Trimming left V 5 bases short and J 2 bases short, with 15 bases between. In germline, CDR1 is SGHNT, CDR2 YENEEA. As DNA, the CDR3 is TGTGCCAGCAGCCCGCCTGGACGGAGCAACACTGAAGCTTTCTTT. Amino acids: CASSPPGRSNTEAFF.

This clone is termed medium-sized. V and J are TRBV7-2 and TRBJ1-1; a possible D gene is TRBD1 (6 bases). Trimming left V 3 bases short and J 3 bases short, with 8 bases between. This CDR3 is 13 amino acids long. Germline V gene sequence: CDR1 SGHTA, CDR2 FQGNSA. The CDR3 sequence: CASSFGGHTEAFF. The CDR3 nucleotides read TGTGCCAGCAGCTTCGGGGGGCACACTGAAGCTTTCTTT.

J is TRBJ2-7 and V is TRBV6-8; D perhaps matches TRBD1 (5 bases). The V gene lost 4 bases and the J gene lost 5 bases, with 12 bases spanning the gap. The length of the CDR3 is 13 residues. In germline, CDR1 is MNHGY, CDR2 SAAAGT. Here the CDR3 DNA reads TGTGCCAGCAGTTTAAGACAGAGCCACGAGCAGTACTTC. Encoded protein: CASSLRQSHEQYF.

The rearrangement uses TRBV14 and TRBJ1-5, with D unresolved. The ends were cut back, 4 bases at V and 4 bases at J, with 8 bases in the middle. Germline CDR1 and CDR2: SGHDN and FVKESK. CDR3 size: 13 residues. CDR3 nucleotides: TGTGCCAGCAGCCGAGATGGGAATCAGCCCCAGCATTTT. Translating gives CASSRDGNQPQHF.

In this sample, this clone is large. The CDR3 DNA sequence: TGTGCCAGCAGTGAGCGTGATGAGAATTCACCCCTCCACTTT. Amino acid sequence: CASSERDENSPLHF. The chain has TRBV6-8 and TRBJ1-6; the D is unclear. Germline V lookup: CDR1 MNHGY, CDR2 SAAAGT. CDR3 length equals 14 residues. The V and J ends lost 5 bases and 7 bases respectively, with 12 bases between them.

The gene calls are TRBV7-6 and TRBJ2-5; 10 nucleotides match TRBD2. V dropped 6 bases and J dropped 2; count of bases not matched to a gene: 9. This CDR3 has 16 residues. Germline V gives CDR1 SGHVS, CDR2 FNYEAQ. The CDR3 DNA sequence: TGTGCCAGCAGAGAGGGACTAGCGACCCCACAAGAGACCCAGTACTTC. This codes for CASREGLATPQETQYF.

The V and J genes are TRBV19 and TRBJ2-2; TRBD2 agrees at 7 bases. The CDR3 runs 17 residues. Germline CDR1 and CDR2: LNHDA and SQIVND (reference sequence). Losses at the gene ends were 7 bases for V and 4 bases for J; bases not matched to a gene: 15. CDR3 region: CASTPHFDIAGTGELFF. In nucleotides, the CDR3 is TGTGCCAGTACCCCTCACTTCGACATAGCGGGCACCGGGGAGCTGTTTTTT.

V gene TRBV25-1 combines with J gene TRBJ2-5, with TRBD2 matching 11 bases. V lost 3 bases and J lost 0; bases outside the gene matches: 9. The CDR3 extends over 18 amino acids. CDR1 is MGHDK and CDR2 is SYGVNS in the germline V gene. The CDR3 region has the DNA TGTGCCAGCAGTGACCCCGGGACTAGCGGCCCGTACCAAGAGACCCAGTACTTC. Translated, it gives CASSDPGTSGPYQETQYF.

There are a few counts of this clone. The chain combines TRBV12-5 with TRBJ2-7, with D perhaps TRBD2 (5 bases). Germline assignment: CDR1 LGHNT and CDR2 FRNRAP. This CDR3 spans 12 amino acids. The CDR3 here is CASGEGLPEQYF. The DNA for the CDR3 is TGTGCCAGCGGTGAGGGTTTACCCGAGCAGTACTTC. The full variable domain, in which reference TRBV12-5 and TRBJ2-7 provide the parts outside the CDR3, is DARVTQTPRHKVTEMGQEVTMRCQPILGHNTVFWYRQTMMQGLELLAYFRNRAPLDDSGMPKDRFSAEMPDATLATLKIQPSEPRDSAVYFCASGEGLPEQYFGPGTRLTVT.

V usage is TRBV12-5 and J usage is TRBJ2-3, with TRBD2 matching over 11 bases. This CDR3 is 16 amino acids long. Germline CDR1 is LGHNT and CDR2 is FRNRAP. The CDR3 loop is CASQTTSGGSTDTQYF. CDR3 bases: TGTGCCAGTCAGACTACTAGCGGGGGAAGCACAGATACGCAGTATTTT.

The chain combines TRBV14 with TRBJ2-7; 11 nucleotides agree with TRBD1. Germline V CDR1 and CDR2: SGHDN, FVKESK. The V segment lost 4 bases and the J segment 3 bases; nucleotides outside the gene matches: 5. The length of the CDR3 is 15 residues. The DNA for the CDR3 is TGTGCCAGCAGCCCACGGACAGGGGGCGGCTACGAGCAGTACTTC. Translated, it gives CASSPRTGGGYEQYF. The variable domain in full, with the rest retrieved from reference TRBV14 and TRBJ2-7, is EAGVTQFPSHSVIEKGQTVTLRCDPISGHDNLYWYRRVMGKEIKFLLHFVKESKQDESGMPNNRFLAERTGGTYSTLKVQPAELEDSGVYFCASSPRTGGGYEQYFGPGTRLTVT.

This clone is labeled medium-sized. The chain employs TRBV6-8 and TRBJ1-3; 9 positions match TRBD1. In germline, CDR1 is MNHGY, CDR2 SAAAGT. The CDR3 totals 16 residues. The trim removed 5 bases at V and 5 bases at J, leaving 10 bases unmatched. CDR3 nucleotide sequence: TGTGCCAGCAGTGCCTCGGACAGGGGCCTCCGAAACACCATATATTTT. Protein product: CASSASDRGLRNTIYF.

The rearrangement uses TRBV6-8 and TRBJ2-2, with 10 bases identical to TRBD1. Germline CDR1 reads MNHGY; CDR2 reads SAAAGT. With 10 bases clipped from V and 7 bases from J, the junction kept 9 bases outside the gene matches. The CDR3 consists of 14 residues. The CDR3 coding sequence is TGTGCCATCCGGGACAGGGGTGATGTCGGGGAGCTGTTTTTT. Translating gives CAIRDRGDVGELFF.

V gene TRBV9 combines with J gene TRBJ1-1; a possible D gene is TRBD1 (5 bases). The germline V gene encodes CDR1 SGDLS and CDR2 YYNGEE. Trimming shortened V by 4 bases and J by 5 bases, and 9 bases separated the two germline ends. The CDR3 contains 12 residues. The CDR3, as DNA: TGTGCCAGCAGCAGAGGGGAGACTGAAGCTTTCTTT. Translation: CASSRGETEAFF.

The chain employs TRBV18 and TRBJ2-7; D not resolved. V lost 3 bases to trimming and J lost 3 bases, with 6 bases between them. Germline V gene lookup returns CDR1 KGHSH and CDR2 LQKENI. This CDR3 region has 12 residues. This chain's CDR3 is CASSPQSYEQYF. The CDR3 DNA is TGTGCCAGCTCACCGCAGAGCTACGAGCAGTACTTC.